A selection of T cell receptor beta chains follows, all from one sample in a study of human T cells and chemical hapten exposure. TCRdb passed the 5' RACE reads through MiXCR, listing each CDR3 protein once. Of some 150,000 distinct CDR3 sequences detected, about 4% appear once; the ten largest clones hold over 1.2%. These receptors were collected from a female donor in good health. The CDR3 runs from the conserved cysteine through the conserved F or W. The D gene is left open where the match is weak. Each size is once, few, many, or a class for an expanded clone.

many	TRBJ2-1	-	TRBV6-2/TRBV6-3	12	TGTGCCAGCAGTAAAATAATTGGGGAGCAGTTCTTC	CASSKIIGEQFF
many	TRBJ1-3	-	TRBV2	14	TGTGCCAGCAGTGAAATAGACTCTGGAAACACCATATATTTT	CASSEIDSGNTIYF
many	TRBJ1-5	-	TRBV7-2	15	TGTGCCAGCAGCCCCCGGGGGGGAGCCAATCAGCCCCAGCATTTT	CASSPRGGANQPQHF
many	TRBJ1-1	-	TRBV2	12	TGTGCCAGCAGCCTACTGAACACTGAAGCTTTCTTT	CASSLLNTEAFF
few	TRBJ1-1	-	TRBV3-1	14	TGTGCCAGCAGCCCATACAGGGCGAACACTGAAGCTTTCTTT	CASSPYRANTEAFF
many	TRBJ2-7	-	TRBV28	16	TGTGCCAGCAGTTTCCTACCGGGCCAAAGCTCCTACGAGCAGTACTTC	CASSFLPGQSSYEQYF
many	TRBJ1-5	-	TRBV2	14	TGTGCCAGCAGTGGCCTTACAGCGGCCGAGCCCCAGCATTTT	CASSGLTAAEPQHF
many	TRBJ1-1	-	TRBV20-1	12	TGCAGTGCTAGAGATCTTAGGGGAGAAGCTTTCTTT	CSARDLRGEAFF
many	TRBJ2-5	TRBD2	TRBV29-1	14	TGCAGCGTTGATGGGGAGCGGGGCCAAGAGACCCAGTACTTC	CSVDGERGQETQYF
many	TRBJ2-1	-	TRBV20-1	15	TGCAGTGCTAACCAAGGGACCCTCCCCTACAATGAGCAGTTCTTC	CSANQGTLPYNEQFF